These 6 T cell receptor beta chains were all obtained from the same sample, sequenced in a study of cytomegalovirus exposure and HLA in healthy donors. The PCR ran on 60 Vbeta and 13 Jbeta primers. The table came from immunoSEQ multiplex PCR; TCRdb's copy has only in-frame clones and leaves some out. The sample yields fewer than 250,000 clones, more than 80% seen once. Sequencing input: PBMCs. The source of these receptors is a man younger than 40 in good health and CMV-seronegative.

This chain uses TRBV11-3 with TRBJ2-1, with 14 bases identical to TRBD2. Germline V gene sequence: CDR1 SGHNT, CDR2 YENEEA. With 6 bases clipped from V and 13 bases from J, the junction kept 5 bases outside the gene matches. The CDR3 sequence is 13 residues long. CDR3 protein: CASRGTSGSPQFF. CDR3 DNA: TGTGCCAGCAGGGGGACTAGCGGGAGCCCCCAGTTCTTC.

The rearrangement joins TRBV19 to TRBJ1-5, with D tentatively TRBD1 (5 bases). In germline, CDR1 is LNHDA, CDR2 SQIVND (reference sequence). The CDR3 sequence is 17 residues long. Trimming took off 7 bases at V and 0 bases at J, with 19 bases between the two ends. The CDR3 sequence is CASTGGKGWTSNQPQHF. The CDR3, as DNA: TGTGCCAGTACCGGGGGTAAGGGGTGGACTAGCAATCAGCCCCAGCATTTT.

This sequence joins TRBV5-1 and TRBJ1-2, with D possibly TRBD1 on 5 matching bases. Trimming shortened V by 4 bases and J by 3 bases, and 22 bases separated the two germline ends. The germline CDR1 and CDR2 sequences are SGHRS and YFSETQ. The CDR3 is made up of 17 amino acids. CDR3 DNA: TGCGCCAGCAGCCGTGACTGGGGCGGGGGTGATGACTATGGCTACACCTTC. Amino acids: CASSRDWGGGDDYGYTF.

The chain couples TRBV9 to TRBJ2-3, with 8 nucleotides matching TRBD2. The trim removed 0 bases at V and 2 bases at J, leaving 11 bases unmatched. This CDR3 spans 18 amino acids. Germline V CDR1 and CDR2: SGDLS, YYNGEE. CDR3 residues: CASSVEGTRGGPTDTQYF. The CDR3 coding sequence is TGTGCCAGCAGCGTAGAGGGAACACGGGGGGGACCCACAGATACGCAGTATTTT.

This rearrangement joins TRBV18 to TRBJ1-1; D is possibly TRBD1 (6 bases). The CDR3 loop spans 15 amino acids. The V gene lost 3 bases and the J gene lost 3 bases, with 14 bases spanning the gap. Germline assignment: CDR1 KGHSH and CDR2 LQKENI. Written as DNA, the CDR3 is TGTGCCAGCTCACCTTCGGTGGACAGCTACACTGAAGCTTTCTTT. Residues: CASSPSVDSYTEAFF.

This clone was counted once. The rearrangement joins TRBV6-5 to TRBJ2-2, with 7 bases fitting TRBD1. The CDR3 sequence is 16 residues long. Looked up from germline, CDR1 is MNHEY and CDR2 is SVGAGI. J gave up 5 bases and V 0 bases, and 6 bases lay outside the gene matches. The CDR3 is CASSYSGRQGTGELFF. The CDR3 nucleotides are TGTGCCAGCAGTTACTCCGGCCGACAGGGAACCGGGGAGCTGTTTTTT.